This T cell receptor (beta chain) is from a study of blood T cells in healthy people across ages. Whole-study findings and limits: Higher diversity and more naive CD4+ cells were features of long-lived donors, compared to aged donors. Underestimates were what the diversity estimates from one million T cells were considered to be.

With a J-beta primer mix and a sample-barcoded 5' primer, a second PCR ran about 6 to 11 cycles. TCRdb called the 5' RACE reads again in MiXCR, with one record for every CDR3 protein. The sample has over 950,000 distinct CDR3 sequences, roughly two fifths seen once. Drawn from each donor were about 9 milliliters of peripheral blood. In regard to this clonotype: The antigen is unknown.

The sample consisted of blood. The sequence was collected from a man between 18 and 35 years old in good health.

The CDR3, as DNA: TGTGCCAGCTATACAGGGATGGGCACCGGGGAGCTGTTTTTT. Its translation: CASYTGMGTGELFF. This chain uses TRBV12-3 or TRBV12-4 with TRBJ2-2; TRBD1 might be the D (6 bases). Deletions cut 8 bases from V and 4 bases from J, with 14 bases between. This CDR3 has 14 residues.